This entry lists 12 T cell receptor beta chains sequenced from one sample in a study of OX40 agonist ivuxolimab in advanced cancers. TCRdb's table, derived via immunoSEQ multiplex PCR, lists solely in-frame clones and lacks some. The sample records approximately 64,000 clones, 88% being singletons. The sample was CD4+ or CD8+ T cells sorted from blood, taken in a trial of the OX40 agonist ivuxolimab. The receptor set was obtained from an adult with an advanced solid tumor such as melanoma, head and neck, liver or kidney cancer.

The V and J genes are TRBV6-5 and TRBJ1-2; no clear D. The CDR3 loop spans 13 amino acids. The V gene's germline CDR1 is MNHEY and CDR2 SVGAGI. Trimming pared 2 bases from V and 8 bases from J, leaving 12 bases between. CDR3 sequence: CASSYAGTGGYTF. In DNA, the CDR3 is TGTGCCAGCAGTTACGCCGGAACTGGCGGCTACACCTTC.

This clone has more than one count but fewer than ten. This specimen includes other DNA sequences encoding the same CDR3. The chain links TRBV18 to TRBJ2-2, with D maybe TRBD2 (6 bases). The ends were cut back, 6 bases at V and 1 base at J, with 12 bases in the middle. CDR3 length: 15 residues. The germline gives CDR1 KGHSH, CDR2 LQKENI. The CDR3 protein is CASSPGTGNTGELFF. The CDR3 DNA reads TGTGCCAGCTCCCCGGGGACTGGGAACACCGGGGAGCTGTTTTTT.

The chain combines TRBV2 with TRBJ1-5, with D hard to call. The germline V gene encodes CDR1 SNHLY and CDR2 FYNNEI. Trimming removed 5 bases from V and 6 bases from J, with 14 bases in between. The CDR3 loop spans 14 amino acids. The CDR3 sequence: CASSMEGLGQPQHF. DNA for the CDR3: TGTGCCAGCAGTATGGAGGGTCTCGGTCAGCCCCAGCATTTT. The variable domain in full, completed from reference TRBV2 and TRBJ1-5, reads EPEVTQTPSHQVTQMGQEVILRCVPISNHLYFYWYRQILGQKVEFLVSFYNNEISEKSEIFDDQFSVERPDGSNFTLKIRSTKLEDSAMYFCASSMEGLGQPQHFGDGTRLSIL.

J is TRBJ2-1 and V is TRBV7-3; 7 bases agree with TRBD2. The CDR3 is 15 residues long. The germline V gene encodes CDR1 SGHTA and CDR2 FQGTGA. J lost 7 bases, V lost 1 base, and 7 bases had no gene match. The CDR3: CASSLNAGVGNEQFF. CDR3 in DNA: TGTGCCAGCAGCTTAAATGCGGGAGTGGGAAATGAGCAGTTCTTC.

The chain combines TRBV11-2 with TRBJ2-2; D possibly corresponds to TRBD1 (5 bases). CDR3 length equals 15 residues. With 5 bases removed from V and 1 base from J, the gap between germline ends came to 11 bases. Germline CDR1 and CDR2: SGHAT and FQNNGV. The CDR3 DNA sequence: TGTGCCAGCAGCCGTGACAGACTGAACACCGGGGAGCTGTTTTTT. Amino acids: CASSRDRLNTGELFF.

The chain carries TRBV5-1 and TRBJ2-2; the D call may be TRBD1 or TRBD2 (6 bases each). Germline V gene data show CDR1 as SGHRS and CDR2 as YFSETQ. The CDR3 is 15 amino acids. V was trimmed by 3 bases and J by 7 bases, leaving 16 bases between them. Written as DNA, the CDR3 is TGCGCCAGCAGCTGGGCGGGACATGCAAACGGGGAGCTGTTTTTT. Protein: CASSWAGHANGELFF.

This clone was counted a single time. V gene TRBV6-1 combines with J gene TRBJ2-1; D tentatively reads TRBD1 or TRBD2 (5 bases each). Germline CDR1 MNHNS, CDR2 SASEGT. Trimming shortened V by 1 base and J by 8 bases, and 15 bases separated the two germline ends. This CDR3 has 15 residues. CDR3: CASSEGGSGDHEQFF. In nucleotides, the CDR3 is TGTGCCAGCAGTGAAGGGGGCAGCGGTGATCATGAGCAGTTCTTC.

The chain is built from TRBV30 and TRBJ2-1; D gene ambiguous. V was cut by 0 bases and J by 0 bases, with 9 bases left in between. There are 15 residues in the CDR3. Germline CDR1 GTSNPN, CDR2 SVGIG (reference sequence). CDR3 amino acids: CAWSVTSASYNEQFF. DNA for the CDR3: TGTGCCTGGAGTGTAACCAGCGCCTCCTACAATGAGCAGTTCTTC.

The chain couples TRBV9 to TRBJ2-1, with 7 bases matching TRBD2. Germline values: CDR1 SGDLS, CDR2 YYNGEE. CDR3 length equals 15 residues. Trimming removed 0 bases from V and 2 bases from J; junction bases left unmatched: 2. CDR3 in DNA: TGTGCCAGCAGCGTAGCGGGAGGAACCTACAATGAGCAGTTCTTC. This encodes CASSVAGGTYNEQFF.

The J gene is TRBJ2-7, the V gene TRBV28, with D tentatively TRBD1 (6 bases). CDR1 and CDR2 (germline): MDHEN, SYDVKM. The CDR3 runs 14 residues. Trimming shortened V by 6 bases and J by 3 bases, and 15 bases separated the two germline ends. The CDR3 DNA sequence: TGTGCCAGCAGCTCCGGACAGTTAGACTACGAGCAGTACTTC. Encoded protein: CASSSGQLDYEQYF. Variable domain in full (rest from reference TRBV28 and TRBJ2-7): DVKVTQSSRYLVKRTGEKVFLECVQDMDHENMFWYRQDPGLGLRLIYFSYDVKMKEKGDIPEGYSVSREKKERFSLILESASTNQTSMYLCASSSGQLDYEQYFGPGTRLTVT.

The rearrangement links TRBV19 to TRBJ2-1, with a weak D call TRBD2 (5 bases). Trimming took 3 bases from V and 9 from J, leaving 15 bases between them. Germline V gene data show CDR1 as LNHDA and CDR2 as SQIVND (reference sequence). The CDR3 is 14 amino acids. The CDR3 region is CASSMGRSRGEQFF. The CDR3 nucleotides are TGTGCCAGTAGTATGGGTCGGTCTCGGGGTGAGCAGTTCTTC.

The chain employs TRBV28 and TRBJ2-7; 12 bases map to TRBD1. Looked up from germline, CDR1 is MDHEN and CDR2 is SYDVKM. Trimming removed 5 bases from V and 5 bases from J; junction bases left unmatched: 7. This CDR3 is 15 amino acids long. CDR3 nucleotides: TGTGCCAGCAGTCGCCCCGGGACAGGGGGCAACGAGCAGTACTTC. Translation gives CASSRPGTGGNEQYF.